This T cell receptor beta chain was sequenced for a study of control samples from healthy donors and cancer patients. Germline trimming cut 5 bases from V and 9 bases from J; bases unmatched to any gene: 8. CDR3 length: 14 amino acids. Germline assignment: CDR1 SGHTA and CDR2 FQGTGA. TCRdb keeps only in-frame clones here, not all; method: immunoSEQ multiplex PCR. The sample has 35,000 to 55,000 clones; roughly 86% are singletons. V usage is TRBV7-3 and J usage is TRBJ2-1; 9 nucleotides match TRBD1. The sequenced sample consisted of PBMCs. The receptor's source is a woman in her fifties or sixties with lung cancer. Written as DNA, the CDR3 is TGTGCCAGCAGCATTCAACAGGGGGCAGTTGAGCAGTTCTTC. This codes for CASSIQQGAVEQFF.